This T cell receptor beta chain came from a study of graft-versus-host responses after intestinal transplantation. Study-wide background: Every recipient underwent anti-thymocyte globulin induction, then tacrolimus and steroids for roughly 3 years.

The CDR3 length is 13 residues. Germline V CDR1 and CDR2: MNHNS, SASEGT. V lost 6 bases and J 7 bases, leaving 15 bases between the germline ends. TCRdb keeps only in-frame clones here, not all; method: immunoSEQ multiplex PCR. The sample includes more than 70,000 clones, 85% to 90% of them seen just once. This clone has only one observation. The antigen remains undetermined. The chain is built from TRBV6-1 and TRBJ1-1; unclear D gene. Material: unstimulated CD4+ T cells sorted from spleen or lymph node cells, obtained before intestinal transplant. The origin of this receptor is a human donor who received an intestinal transplant. The CDR3 DNA reads as TGTGCCAGCAGCCTAGACCCCTACGGTGAAGCTTTCTTT. The encoded protein is CASSLDPYGEAFF.